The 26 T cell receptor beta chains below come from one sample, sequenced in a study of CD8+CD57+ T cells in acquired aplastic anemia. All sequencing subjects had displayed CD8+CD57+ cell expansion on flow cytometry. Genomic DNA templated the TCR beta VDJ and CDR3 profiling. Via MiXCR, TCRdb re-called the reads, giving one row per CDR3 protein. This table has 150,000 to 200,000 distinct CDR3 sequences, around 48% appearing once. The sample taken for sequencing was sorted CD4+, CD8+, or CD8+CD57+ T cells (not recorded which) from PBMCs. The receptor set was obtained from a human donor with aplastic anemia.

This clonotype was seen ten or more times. CDR3: CATSMGIGQGKTEAFF. In nucleotides, the CDR3 is TGTGCCACCAGCATGGGAATAGGGCAGGGGAAAACTGAAGCTTTCTTT. V gene TRBV15 combines with J gene TRBJ1-1, with a possible D match to TRBD1 (6 bases). V was pared by 4 bases and J by 5 bases, with 20 bases between. Germline V gene data show CDR1 as LNHNV and CDR2 as YYDKDF (reference sequence). The CDR3 runs to 16 residues.

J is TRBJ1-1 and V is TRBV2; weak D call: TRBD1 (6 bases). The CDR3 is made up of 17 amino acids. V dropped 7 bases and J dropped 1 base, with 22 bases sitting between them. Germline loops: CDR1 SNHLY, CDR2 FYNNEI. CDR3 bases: TGTGCCAGCACCCCGTCTTGGGGGGGGCTTCGGAACACTGAAGCTTTCTTT. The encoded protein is CASTPSWGGLRNTEAFF.

This chain's CDR3 is CASSLYGEQTQYF. Written as DNA, the CDR3 is TGTGCCAGCAGCTTGTACGGGGAACAGACCCAGTACTTC. This chain links TRBV5-4 with TRBJ2-7; weak D call: TRBD2 (5 bases). The J call may be incorrect, as the DNA end agrees better with TRBJ2-5. Germline V lookup: CDR1 SGHNT, CDR2 YYREEE (reference sequence). This CDR3 comprises 13 residues.

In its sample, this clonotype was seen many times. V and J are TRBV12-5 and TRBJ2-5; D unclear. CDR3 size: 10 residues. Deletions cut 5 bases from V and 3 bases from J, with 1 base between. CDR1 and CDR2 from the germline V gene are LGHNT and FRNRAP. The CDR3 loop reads CASGKETQYF. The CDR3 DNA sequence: TGTGCTAGTGGTAAAGAGACCCAGTACTTC.

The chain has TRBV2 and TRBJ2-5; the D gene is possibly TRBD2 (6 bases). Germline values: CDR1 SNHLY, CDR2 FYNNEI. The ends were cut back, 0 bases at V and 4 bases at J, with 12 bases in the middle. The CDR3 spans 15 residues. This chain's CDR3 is CASSEAPRGGETQYF. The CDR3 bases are TGTGCCAGCAGTGAAGCGCCAAGGGGAGGAGAGACCCAGTACTTC.

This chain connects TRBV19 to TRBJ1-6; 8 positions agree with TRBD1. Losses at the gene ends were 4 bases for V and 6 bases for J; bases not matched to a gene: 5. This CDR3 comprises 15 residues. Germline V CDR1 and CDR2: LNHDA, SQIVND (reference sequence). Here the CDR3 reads CASSTGQGSNSPLHF. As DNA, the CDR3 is TGTGCCAGTAGTACTGGACAGGGTAGTAATTCACCCCTCCACTTT.

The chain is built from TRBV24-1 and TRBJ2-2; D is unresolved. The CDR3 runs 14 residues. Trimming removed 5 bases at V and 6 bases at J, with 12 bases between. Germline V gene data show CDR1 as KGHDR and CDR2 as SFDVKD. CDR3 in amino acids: CATSGSRVAGELFF. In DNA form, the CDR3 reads TGTGCCACCAGTGGTTCTAGGGTGGCCGGGGAGCTGTTTTTT.

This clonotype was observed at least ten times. The CDR3 nucleotides are TGTGCCAGTAGTATCGGGAAAACTAATGAAAAACTGTTTTTT. Its translation is CASSIGKTNEKLFF. The gene calls are TRBV19 and TRBJ1-4; no clear D gene. V lost 3 bases and J 1 base, leaving 6 bases between the germline ends. The CDR3 sequence is 14 residues long. Germline CDR1 is LNHDA and CDR2 is SQIVND (reference sequence). Full variable domain (missing parts from reference TRBV19 and TRBJ1-4): DGGITQSPKYLFRKEGQNVTLSCEQNLNHDAMYWYRQDPGQGLRLIYYSQIVNDFQKGDIAEGYSVSREKKESFPLTVTSAQKNPTAFYLCASSIGKTNEKLFFGSGTQLSVL.

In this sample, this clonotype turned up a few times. CDR3 amino acids: CASSMDRGVQPQHF. As DNA, the CDR3 is TGTGCCAGTAGTATGGACAGGGGCGTTCAGCCCCAGCATTTT. The rearrangement uses TRBV19 and TRBJ1-5, with 9 bases identical to TRBD1. The V gene end was trimmed by 3 bases and the J gene end by 6 bases; junction bases not matched to a gene: 3. The CDR3 totals 14 residues. In germline, CDR1 is LNHDA, CDR2 SQIVND (reference sequence).

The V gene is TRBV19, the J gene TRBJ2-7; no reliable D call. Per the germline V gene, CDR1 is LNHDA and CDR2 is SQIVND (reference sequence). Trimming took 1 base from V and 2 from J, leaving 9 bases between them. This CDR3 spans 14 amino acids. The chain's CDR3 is CASSIGLSAYEQYF. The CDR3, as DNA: TGTGCCAGTAGTATAGGGCTGTCGGCCTACGAGCAGTACTTC.

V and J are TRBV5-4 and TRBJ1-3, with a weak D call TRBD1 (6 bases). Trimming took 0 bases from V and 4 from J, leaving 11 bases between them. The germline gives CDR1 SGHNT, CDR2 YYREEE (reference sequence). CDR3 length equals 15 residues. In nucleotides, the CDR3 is TGTGCCAGCAGCTTGGACTCCCAGGGGGGAAACACCATATATTTT. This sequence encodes CASSLDSQGGNTIYF.

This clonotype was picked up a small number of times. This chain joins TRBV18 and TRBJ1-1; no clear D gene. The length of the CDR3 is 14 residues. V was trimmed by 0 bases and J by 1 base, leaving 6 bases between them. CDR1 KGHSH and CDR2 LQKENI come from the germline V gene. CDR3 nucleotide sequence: TGTGCCAGCTCACCACCGTTCGGGAACACTGAAGCTTTCTTT. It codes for CASSPPFGNTEAFF.

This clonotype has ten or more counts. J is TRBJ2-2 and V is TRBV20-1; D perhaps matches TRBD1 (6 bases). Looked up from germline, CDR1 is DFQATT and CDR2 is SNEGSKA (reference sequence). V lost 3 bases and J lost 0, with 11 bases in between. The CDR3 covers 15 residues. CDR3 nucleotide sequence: TGCAGTGCTAGGACTCGACAGGCGAACACCGGGGAGCTGTTTTTT. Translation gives CSARTRQANTGELFF.

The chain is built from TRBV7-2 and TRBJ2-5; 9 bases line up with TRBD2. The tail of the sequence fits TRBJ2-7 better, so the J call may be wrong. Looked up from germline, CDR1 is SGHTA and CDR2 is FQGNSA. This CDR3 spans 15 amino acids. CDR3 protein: CASSLSSGGSYEQYF. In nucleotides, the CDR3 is TGTGCCAGCAGCCTCTCCAGCGGGGGGTCCTACGAGCAGTACTTC.

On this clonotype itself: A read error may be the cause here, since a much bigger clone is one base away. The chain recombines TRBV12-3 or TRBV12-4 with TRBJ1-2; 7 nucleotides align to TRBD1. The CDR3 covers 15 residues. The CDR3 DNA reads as TGTGCCAGCAGCAAAGACAGGGATGGACCGTATGGCCACACCTTC. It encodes CASSKDRDGPYGHTF.

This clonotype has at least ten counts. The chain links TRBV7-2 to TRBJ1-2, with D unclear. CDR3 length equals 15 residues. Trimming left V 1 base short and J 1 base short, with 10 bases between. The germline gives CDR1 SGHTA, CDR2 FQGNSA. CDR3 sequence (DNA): TGTGCCAGCAGCTTAGGGCAGGCCAATAACTATGGCTACACCTTC. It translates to CASSLGQANNYGYTF.

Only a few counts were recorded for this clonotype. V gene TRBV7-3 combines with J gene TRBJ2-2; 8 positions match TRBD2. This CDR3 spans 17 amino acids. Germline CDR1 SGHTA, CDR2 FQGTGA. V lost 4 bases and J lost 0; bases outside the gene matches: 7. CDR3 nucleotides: TGTGCCAGCAGCTCCCGGGGGGGACCCCCGAACACCGGGGAGCTGTTTTTT. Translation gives CASSSRGGPPNTGELFF.

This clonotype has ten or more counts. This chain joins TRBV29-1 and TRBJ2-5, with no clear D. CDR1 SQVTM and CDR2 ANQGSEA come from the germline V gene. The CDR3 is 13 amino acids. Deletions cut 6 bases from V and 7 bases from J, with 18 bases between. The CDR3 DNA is TGCAGCGTCCACCCAAGGGTTTCGGGGACCCAGTACTTC. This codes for CSVHPRVSGTQYF.

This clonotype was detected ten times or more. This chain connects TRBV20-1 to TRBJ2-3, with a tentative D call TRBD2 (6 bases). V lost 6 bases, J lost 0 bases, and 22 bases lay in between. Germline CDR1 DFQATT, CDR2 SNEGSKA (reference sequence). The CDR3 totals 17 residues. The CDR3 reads CSAKSGVGVPSTDTQYF. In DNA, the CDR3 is TGCAGTGCCAAGTCGGGGGTAGGGGTTCCTAGCACAGATACGCAGTATTTT.

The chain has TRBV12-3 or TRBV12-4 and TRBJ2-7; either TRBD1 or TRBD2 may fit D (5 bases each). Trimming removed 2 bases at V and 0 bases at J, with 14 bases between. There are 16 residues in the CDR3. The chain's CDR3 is CASSLHTRDHSYEQYF. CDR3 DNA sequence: TGTGCCAGCAGTTTACATACCCGGGACCACTCCTACGAGCAGTACTTC.

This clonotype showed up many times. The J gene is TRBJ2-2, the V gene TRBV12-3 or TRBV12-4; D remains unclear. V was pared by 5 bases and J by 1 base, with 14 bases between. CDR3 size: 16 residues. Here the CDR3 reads CASSPRGWGNTGELFF. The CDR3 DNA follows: TGTGCCAGCAGTCCAAGAGGATGGGGGAACACCGGGGAGCTGTTTTTT.

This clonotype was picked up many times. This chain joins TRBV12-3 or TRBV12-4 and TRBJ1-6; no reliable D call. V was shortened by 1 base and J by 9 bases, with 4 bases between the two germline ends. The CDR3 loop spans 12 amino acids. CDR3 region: CASSLGGSPLHF. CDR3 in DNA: TGTGCCAGCAGTTTAGGGGGTTCACCCCTCCACTTT.

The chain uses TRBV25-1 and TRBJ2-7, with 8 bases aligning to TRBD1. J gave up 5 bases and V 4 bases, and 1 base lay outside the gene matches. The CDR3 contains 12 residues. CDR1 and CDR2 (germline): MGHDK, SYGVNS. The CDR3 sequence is CASSVTGDEQYF. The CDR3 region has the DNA TGTGCCAGCAGTGTGACAGGGGACGAGCAGTACTTC.

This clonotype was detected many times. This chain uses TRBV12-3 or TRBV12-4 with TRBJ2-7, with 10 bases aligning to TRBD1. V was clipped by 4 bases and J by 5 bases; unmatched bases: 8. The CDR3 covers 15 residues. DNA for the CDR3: TGTGCCAGCAGTTCGCTCCGGGACAGGGGCCACGAGCAGTACTTC. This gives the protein CASSSLRDRGHEQYF.

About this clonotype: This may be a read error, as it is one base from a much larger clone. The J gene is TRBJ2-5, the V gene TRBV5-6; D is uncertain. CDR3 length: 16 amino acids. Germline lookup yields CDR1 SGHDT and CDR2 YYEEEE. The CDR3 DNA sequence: TGTGCCAGCAGCTTGTTTGGACCCCAGTACCAAGAGGCCCAGTACTTC. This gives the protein CASSLFGPQYQEAQYF.

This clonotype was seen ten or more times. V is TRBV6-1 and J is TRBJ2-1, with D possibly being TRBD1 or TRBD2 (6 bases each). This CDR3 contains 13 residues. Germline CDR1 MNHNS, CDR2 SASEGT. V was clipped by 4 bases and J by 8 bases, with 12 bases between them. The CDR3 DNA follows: TGTGCCAGCAGTGGTTGGGGGGCGGATGAGCAGTTCTTC. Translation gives CASSGWGADEQFF.